This T cell receptor beta chain was obtained from a study of cytomegalovirus exposure and HLA in healthy donors listed by TCRdb under 2017. About the investigation overall: In an earlier analysis of approximately 500 of the donors, 250 to 350 Gb of sequence data and 100 million or so unique TCR beta sequences from 150 million to 200 million T cells were reported. About 320 gigabases of sequencing data and approximately 85 million unique TCR sequences were included in an early release covering 500 to 750 HLA-typed donors. The genetic ancestry cluster associated with self-reported Caucasian donors included about 84% of the 350 to 500 genotyped donors. The study was designed to test whether signatures of past pathogen exposure could be identified by cataloging public T cell receptors. The study used immunosequencing to profile the T cell repertoires of about 670 subjects and linked those repertoires to cytomegalovirus serostatus. Besides the first cohort of around 670 subjects, a separate validation cohort made up of roughly 120 different subjects was used. The study combined high-throughput TCR immunosequencing, statistical association of individual TCRs with disease status, and machine learning to predict cytomegalovirus infection status. A later analysis re-analyzed previously published TCR beta repertoires from approximately 670 donors and added high-resolution HLA genotyping to study TCR occurrence patterns. In the later analysis, no new phenotypic data were used to find candidate immune exposures; instead, reliance was placed on TCR beta sequences and their occurrence across donors. An earlier analysis of several hundred of the donors applied high-throughput TCR beta sequencing to assess whether each TCR beta V gene segment acted as functional or pseudogenic. Donor age, sex, ethnicity and CMV serostatus were collected together with the repertoire data. In a later genetic analysis, genome-wide SNP genotypes for about 60% of the 666 donors were used, and that subset was treated as a discovery cohort. Every discovery cohort repertoire had been produced on one sequencing platform. Class I and class II HLA loci were covered by the typing at four-digit resolution. The number of donors typed differed by locus, with roughly 629-640 for A, B, C, DRB1 and DQB1, around 520 for DQA1, over 600 for DPA1, and some 450 for DPB1. Roughly five DR-DQ haplotypes were treated as single units for association and clustering because of strong linkage in the cohort. Among about 400 genotyped donors of the cohort, an average of around 220,000 unique TCR beta nucleotide sequences was sequenced per donor, of which 15% to 20% were non-productive.

General study outcomes and caveats: A group of highly shared sequence variants was considered likely to be a technical artifact of the sequencing pipeline. Correlated functional status among segregating V segments might be attributable to linkage disequilibrium, but an unknown experimental factor could not be ruled out. V-gene and J-gene trimming of TCR beta chains was associated with a missense DCLRE1C variant in a later genetic analysis, and the association was replicated in an independent cohort. It was suggested by the authors that the approach could potentially be generalized to other disease states and immunological phenotypes. Because HLA typing was unavailable for some donors at each locus, only the typed subset was used in association tests. About 17 rarely observed V segments, including chromosome 9 orphons, were excluded from the earlier analysis of a few hundred of the donors because counts were too low. Strong co-occurrence of HLA alleles, especially DR and DQ, made assigning TCR associations to individual alleles difficult. A total of 150 to 200 TCR beta chains were listed by the study as associated with cytomegalovirus. A further reported finding was that TCR beta sequences accurately predicted the HLA-A and HLA-B alleles for most subjects in the first cohort. The cohort was sequenced for TCR beta chains only, and without alpha or paired-chain data the features that could be detected were limited. CMV serostatus was the only immune exposure information available for the cohort. At a false discovery rate of 0.05, a later analysis linked 16,951 TCR beta sequences to specific HLA alleles. A later analysis reported that several top co-occurrence clusters appeared linked to parvovirus B19, influenza, CMV and Epstein-Barr virus. Cytomegalovirus status was reported to be diagnosed by the classifier with high specificity and sensitivity in both the original and validation cohorts. Most TCR sequences were seen in very few donors, while some public TCRs were found in many individuals. An earlier analysis of around 600 of the donors showed that most TCR beta V segments appeared in productive rearrangements either about 90% or about 30% of the time, which broadly matched IMGT annotations. According to a later genetic analysis, donors in an Asian-associated ancestry cluster had fewer N-insertions in productive TCRs than the approximately 670-donor mean. Sequencing depth was assumed to be roughly uniform across donors in the presence/absence analyses, though that assumption may not hold. A later analysis found that TCR association rates varied across HLA loci, with DRB1 alleles showing the most associated TCRs and HLA-C alleles the fewest. Some IMGT-functional V segments, including TRBV6-2 and TRBV6-3, could not be distinguished by the 87-base-pair reads and were therefore excluded. In vitro tests confirmed that a few of the cytomegalovirus-associated TCR beta chains recognize cytomegalovirus antigens. Most CMV-associated TCR beta chains appeared to be HLA-restricted in a later analysis, and the HLA associations seemed to be driven largely by CMV exposure. In a later analysis, HLA-associated TCR beta chains showed more clonal expansion and lower generation probabilities than non-associated chains that were equally common.

Library preparation was by the immunoSEQ multiplex PCR assay. A mixture of 60 forward primers for TCR Vbeta segments and 13 reverse primers for TCR Jbeta segments was used in the multiplex PCR. The CDR3 region of rearranged TCR beta genes was amplified from genomic DNA by a multiplex PCR assay. The Illumina HiSeq System was used to sequence the amplified TCR beta libraries as 87-base-pair reads. The published analysis was carried out like this. A later analysis tallied around 82 million unique TCR beta chains across the 666 repertoires, and some 10 million of those chains were shared by two or more donors. To remove PCR and sequencing errors, raw reads were error-corrected and collapsed into unique sequences using a nearest-neighbor algorithm that merged closely related sequences. Alignment of CDR3 sequences to IMGT reference sequences was used to assign V, D and J gene segments. For a sequence to be retained, a match of at least six nucleotides was required to both a V gene segment and a J gene segment. A rearrangement counted as productive if the CDR3 had no stop codons and remained in frame with V and J, and every other rearrangement counted as non-productive. CDR3 was defined according to IMGT convention as the region running from the second conserved V-encoded cysteine to the conserved J-encoded phenylalanine. In an earlier analysis of 550 to 650 of the donors, sequences lacking an unambiguous match to a single V gene segment were excluded. In an earlier analysis of almost 600 of the donors, a V segment was called functional when productive rearrangements were above 56.7%, and segregating when the standard deviation between donors exceeded 5%. A statistical classification framework was developed to diagnose cytomegalovirus status using the catalog of TCR beta chain sequences. V and J gene assignment, in a later analysis, came from comparing TCR nucleotide sequences with IMGT/GENE-DB human TR gene sequences. Using the TCRdist pipeline, a later analysis assigned CDR3 sequences along with most-parsimonious VDJ recombination scenarios. In a later analysis, each TCR beta chain was defined by its CDR3 amino acid sequence together with its V-gene family, and reads lacking a unique V-gene family were excluded. To address suspected cross-contamination and a sequencing artifact, a later analysis removed some 620 highly shared, low-generation-probability nucleotide sequences. In a later analysis, a clonal expansion index was calculated for each public chain from normalized within-repertoire ranks of inferred template counts. Generation probabilities in a later analysis came from a VDJ recombination model fitted to out-of-frame rearrangements, and those results were checked against IGoR. A later analysis scored TCR-TCR, TCR-HLA and TCR-CMV co-occurrence with hypergeometric tests, applying a repertoire-size bias correction to TCR pairs. To estimate false discovery rates, a later analysis permuted the HLA or CMV assignments 20 times. A later analysis grouped co-occurring TCRs with DBSCAN, adding TCRdist sequence similarity when clustering within HLA-allele-positive subsets. Repertoires with fewer than 30,000 or more than 120,000 public chains, plus five repertoires with anomalous nucleotide sharing, were excluded from co-occurrence clustering. Drawn from immuneACCESS, this table holds only the in-frame rearrangements with V and J called that TCRdb kept. Clones are partly lost; checked studies trace under half to an unresolved V gene and leave the rest unexplained. V and J calls and clone size are as listed in that table; D and trimming were resolved from the DNA. The sample yields roughly 230,000 clones; about nine tenths were counted once. Approximately 1.5% of the sample is taken by the ten largest.

The junction shows trimming of 4 bases on V and 12 bases on J, and the gene matches do not reach 11 bases of it. Inclusive of the bounding cysteine and phenylalanine, the CDR3 is 14 residues long. The read is trimmed to its CDR3 DNA, 42 bases read in frame from base 1. The germline V gene specifies ENHRY as CDR1 and SYGVKD as CDR2. Points on this clone: Its antigen has not been determined. Nothing much larger sits one base from this clone, and base qualities are not available.

The cohort was made up of 650 to 700 healthy bone marrow donors. At the time of sampling, every cohort member was nominally healthy, though immune exposures that went unrecorded were likely present. The donor was CMV seronegative and belonged to the group of more than 300 seronegative cohort members. A peripheral blood sample was provided by each donor, and peripheral blood mononuclear cells were used for TCR beta sequencing. Genomic DNA extraction from the blood cell samples was performed with the Qiagen DNeasy Blood Extraction Kit. The sequence derives from a girl aged 2 to 10 in good health and CMV-seronegative. The specimen was PBMCs. The sequence links TRBV10-3 to TRBJ1-4; 7 of the junction bases match TRBD1. At the DNA level, the sequence is TGTGCCATCAGTGTAGACAGGGCAGGGGTGGAACTGTTTTTT. Translated, it gives CAISVDRAGVELFF.